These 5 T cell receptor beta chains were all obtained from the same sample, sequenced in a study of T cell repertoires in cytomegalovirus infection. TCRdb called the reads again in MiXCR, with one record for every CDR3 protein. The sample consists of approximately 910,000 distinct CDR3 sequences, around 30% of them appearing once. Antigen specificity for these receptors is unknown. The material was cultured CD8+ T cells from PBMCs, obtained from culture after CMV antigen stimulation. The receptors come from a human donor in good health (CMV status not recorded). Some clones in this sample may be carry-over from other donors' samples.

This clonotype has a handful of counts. CDR3 amino acids: CASSPDGTGVPNQPQHF. CDR3 nucleotide sequence: TGTGCCAGTAGCCCCGACGGGACAGGGGTTCCTAATCAGCCCCAGCATTTT. V and J are TRBV19 and TRBJ1-5; TRBD1 matches at 10 bases. The length of the CDR3 is 17 residues. V lost 6 bases and J lost 4; bases outside the gene matches: 12. Germline-derived CDR1 and CDR2 are LNHDA and SQIVND (reference sequence).

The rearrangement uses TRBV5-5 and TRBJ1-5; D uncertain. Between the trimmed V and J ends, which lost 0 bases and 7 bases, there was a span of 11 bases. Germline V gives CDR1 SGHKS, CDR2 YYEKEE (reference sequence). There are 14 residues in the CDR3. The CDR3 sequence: CASSLDDGQQPQHF. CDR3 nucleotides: TGTGCCAGCAGCTTGGACGACGGTCAGCAGCCCCAGCATTTT.

CDR3 sequence reads: CASSLSGGSPEQFF. In nucleotides, the CDR3 is TGTGCCAGCAGCTTGAGCGGGGGGTCCCCTGAGCAGTTCTTC. This chain connects TRBV6-5 to TRBJ2-1; 9 bases are shared with TRBD2. Germline V lookup: CDR1 MNHEY, CDR2 SVGAGI. The CDR3 is 14 residues long. The trim removed 6 bases at V and 9 bases at J, leaving 9 bases unmatched.

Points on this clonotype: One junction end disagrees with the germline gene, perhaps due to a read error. The CDR3 region has the DNA TGTGCCAACAGTGAAAGACAGATCGAGAGAGACTATGGCTACACCTTC. Amino acid sequence: CANSERQIERDYGYTF. This chain connects TRBV2 to TRBJ1-2, with TRBD1 as a possible D gene (5 bases). This CDR3 has 16 amino acids. CDR1 is SNHLY, CDR2 FYNNEI, per germline.

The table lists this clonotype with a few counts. CDR3 loop: CASSLGADNEKLFF. The DNA for the CDR3 is TGTGCCAGCAGCCTGGGGGCAGACAATGAAAAACTGTTTTTT. This sequence joins TRBV5-6 and TRBJ1-4, with a tentative D call TRBD1 (6 bases). Germline V gene data show CDR1 as SGHDT and CDR2 as YYEEEE. CDR3 length equals 14 residues. Trimming cost V 4 bases and J 5 bases, with 12 bases left between them.